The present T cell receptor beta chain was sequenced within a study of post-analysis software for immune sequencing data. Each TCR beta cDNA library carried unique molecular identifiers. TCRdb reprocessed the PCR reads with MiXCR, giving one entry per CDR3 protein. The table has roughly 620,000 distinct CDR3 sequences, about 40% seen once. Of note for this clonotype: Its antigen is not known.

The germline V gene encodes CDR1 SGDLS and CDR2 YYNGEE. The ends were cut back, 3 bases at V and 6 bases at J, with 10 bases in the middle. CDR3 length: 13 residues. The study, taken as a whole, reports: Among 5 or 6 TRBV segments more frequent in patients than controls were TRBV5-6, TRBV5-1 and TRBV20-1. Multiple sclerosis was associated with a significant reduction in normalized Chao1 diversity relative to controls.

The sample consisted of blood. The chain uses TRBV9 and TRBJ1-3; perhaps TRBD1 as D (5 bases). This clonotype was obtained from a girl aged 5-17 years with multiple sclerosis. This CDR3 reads CASSGGYANTIYF. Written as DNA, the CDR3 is TGTGCCAGCAGCGGGGGGTACGCAAACACCATATATTTT.